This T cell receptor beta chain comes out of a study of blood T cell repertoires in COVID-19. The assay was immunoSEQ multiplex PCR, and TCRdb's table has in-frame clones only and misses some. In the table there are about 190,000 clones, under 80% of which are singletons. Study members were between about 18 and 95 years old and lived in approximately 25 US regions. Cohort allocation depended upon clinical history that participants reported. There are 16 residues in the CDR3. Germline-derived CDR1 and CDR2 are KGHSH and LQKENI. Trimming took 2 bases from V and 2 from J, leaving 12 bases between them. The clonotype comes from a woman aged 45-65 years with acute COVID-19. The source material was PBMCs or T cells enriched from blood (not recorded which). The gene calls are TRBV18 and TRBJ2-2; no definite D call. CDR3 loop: CASSPSLVRNTGELFF. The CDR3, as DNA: TGTGCCAGCTCACCATCATTGGTCAGAAACACCGGGGAGCTGTTTTTT.